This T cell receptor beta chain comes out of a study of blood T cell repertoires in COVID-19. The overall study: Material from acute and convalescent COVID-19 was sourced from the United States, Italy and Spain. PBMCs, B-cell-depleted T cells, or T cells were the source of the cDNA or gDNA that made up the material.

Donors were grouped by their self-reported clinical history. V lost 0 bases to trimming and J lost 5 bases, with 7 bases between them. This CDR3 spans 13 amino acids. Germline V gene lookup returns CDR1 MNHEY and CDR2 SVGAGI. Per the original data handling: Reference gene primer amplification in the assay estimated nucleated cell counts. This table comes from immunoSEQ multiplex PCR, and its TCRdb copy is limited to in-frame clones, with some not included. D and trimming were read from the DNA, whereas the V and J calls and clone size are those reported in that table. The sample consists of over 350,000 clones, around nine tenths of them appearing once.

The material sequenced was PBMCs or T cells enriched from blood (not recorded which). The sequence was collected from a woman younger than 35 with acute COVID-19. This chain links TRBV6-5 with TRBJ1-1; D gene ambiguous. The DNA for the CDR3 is TGTGCCAGCAGTTACTCACTCGGGACTGAAGCTTTCTTT. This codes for CASSYSLGTEAFF.